Here is one T cell receptor beta chain with its context. This record comes from a study of blood T cell repertoires in COVID-19. Study in general: Acute and convalescent COVID-19 specimens originated in the United States, Italy and Spain. From T cells, B-cell-depleted T cells, or PBMCs came the material, which was cDNA or gDNA.

As processed by the authors: Amplification of reference gene primers was used by the study to estimate nucleated cell counts. Method: immunoSEQ multiplex PCR; TCRdb's copy keeps in-frame clones and lacks some. The DNA gave D and trimming, while V, J and clone size come from that table. Altogether approximately 310,000 clones are present, over 75% being singletons, with the ten largest covering around 7.8%. The V and J ends lost 5 bases and 4 bases, in that order; junction bases with no gene match: 3. Per germline, CDR1 SGHTA and CDR2 FQGNSA. This CDR3 is built from 14 residues. The sequence was collected from a woman between 50 and 59 years old who had recovered from COVID-19. What was sequenced was peripheral blood. The rearrangement links TRBV7-2 to TRBJ2-4, with 9 bases that match TRBD1. Here the CDR3 reads CASSLGQGKNIQYF. The CDR3 DNA reads as TGTGCCAGCAGCCTCGGACAGGGGAAAAACATTCAGTACTTC.